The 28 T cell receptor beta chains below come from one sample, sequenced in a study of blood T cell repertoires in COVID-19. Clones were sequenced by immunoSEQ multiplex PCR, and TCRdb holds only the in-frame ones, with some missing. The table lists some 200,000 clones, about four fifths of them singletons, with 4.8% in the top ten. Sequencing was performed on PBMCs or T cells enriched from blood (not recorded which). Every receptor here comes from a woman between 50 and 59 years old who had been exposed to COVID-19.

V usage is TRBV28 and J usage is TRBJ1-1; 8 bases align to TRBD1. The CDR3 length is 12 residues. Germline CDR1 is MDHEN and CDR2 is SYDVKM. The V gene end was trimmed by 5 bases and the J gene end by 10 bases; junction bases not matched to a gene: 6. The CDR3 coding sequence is TGTGCCAGCAGTCAATTTGGACAGGGAGCTTTCTTT. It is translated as CASSQFGQGAFF.

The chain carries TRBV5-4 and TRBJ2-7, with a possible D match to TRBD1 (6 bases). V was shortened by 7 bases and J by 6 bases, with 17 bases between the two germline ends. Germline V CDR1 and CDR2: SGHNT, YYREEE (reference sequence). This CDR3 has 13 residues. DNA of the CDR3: TGTGCCAGCTCTGGCCCCGGGACACTCGAGCAGTACTTC. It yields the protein CASSGPGTLEQYF.

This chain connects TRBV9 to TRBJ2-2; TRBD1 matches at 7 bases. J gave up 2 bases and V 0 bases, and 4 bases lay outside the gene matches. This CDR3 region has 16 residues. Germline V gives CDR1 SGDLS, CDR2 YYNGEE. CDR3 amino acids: CASSVVGTANTGELFF. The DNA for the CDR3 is TGTGCCAGCAGCGTAGTGGGGACAGCTAACACCGGGGAGCTGTTTTTT.

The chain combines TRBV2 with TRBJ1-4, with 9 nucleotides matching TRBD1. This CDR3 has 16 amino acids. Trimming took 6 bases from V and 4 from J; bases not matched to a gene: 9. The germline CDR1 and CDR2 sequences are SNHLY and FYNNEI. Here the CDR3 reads CASSAGQGLFNEKLFF. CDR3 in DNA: TGTGCCAGCAGCGCAGGACAGGGGCTATTTAATGAAAAACTGTTTTTT.

CDR3 coding DNA: TGTGCCAGCAGCTTACAGATTAACACCGGGGAGCTGTTTTTT. This gives the protein CASSLQINTGELFF. The rearrangement links TRBV5-4 to TRBJ2-2; D not resolved. CDR3 length: 14 residues. Germline assignment: CDR1 SGHNT and CDR2 YYREEE (reference sequence). The V gene lost 2 bases and the J gene lost 2 bases, with 7 bases spanning the gap.

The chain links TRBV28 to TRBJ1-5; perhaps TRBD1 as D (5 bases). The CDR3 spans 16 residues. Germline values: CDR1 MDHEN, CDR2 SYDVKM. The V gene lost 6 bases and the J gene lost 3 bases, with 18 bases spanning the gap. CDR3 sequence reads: CASSPPPGLTNQPQHF. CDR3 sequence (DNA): TGTGCCAGCAGCCCCCCACCGGGACTGACCAATCAGCCCCAGCATTTT.

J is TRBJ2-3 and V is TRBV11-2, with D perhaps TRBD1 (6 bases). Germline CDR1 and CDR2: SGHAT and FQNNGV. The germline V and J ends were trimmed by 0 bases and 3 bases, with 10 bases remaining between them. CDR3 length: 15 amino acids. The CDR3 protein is CASSLDPQGTDTQYF. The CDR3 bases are TGTGCCAGCAGCTTAGACCCTCAGGGGACAGATACGCAGTATTTT.

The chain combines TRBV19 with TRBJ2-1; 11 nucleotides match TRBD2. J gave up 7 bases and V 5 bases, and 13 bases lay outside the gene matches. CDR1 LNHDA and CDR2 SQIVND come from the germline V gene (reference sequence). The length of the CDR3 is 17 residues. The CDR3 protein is CASSPRSGGASGNEQFF. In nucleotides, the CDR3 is TGTGCCAGTAGTCCCCGTAGCGGGGGGGCCTCTGGTAATGAGCAGTTCTTC. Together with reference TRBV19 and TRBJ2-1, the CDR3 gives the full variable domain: DGGITQSPKYLFRKEGQNVTLSCEQNLNHDAMYWYRQDPGQGLRLIYYSQIVNDFQKGDIAEGYSVSREKKESFPLTVTSAQKNPTAFYLCASSPRSGGASGNEQFFGPGTRLTVL.

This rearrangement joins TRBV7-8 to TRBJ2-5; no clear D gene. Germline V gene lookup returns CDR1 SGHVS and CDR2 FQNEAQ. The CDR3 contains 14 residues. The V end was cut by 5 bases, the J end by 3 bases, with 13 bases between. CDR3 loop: CASSLGFGKETQYF. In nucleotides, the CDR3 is TGTGCCAGCAGCCTAGGATTCGGTAAAGAGACCCAGTACTTC.

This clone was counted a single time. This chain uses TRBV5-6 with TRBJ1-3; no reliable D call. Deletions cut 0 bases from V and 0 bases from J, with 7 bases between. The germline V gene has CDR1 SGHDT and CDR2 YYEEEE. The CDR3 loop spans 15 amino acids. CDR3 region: CASSLGLSSGNTIYF. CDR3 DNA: TGTGCCAGCAGCTTGGGCCTCAGCTCTGGAAACACCATATATTTT.

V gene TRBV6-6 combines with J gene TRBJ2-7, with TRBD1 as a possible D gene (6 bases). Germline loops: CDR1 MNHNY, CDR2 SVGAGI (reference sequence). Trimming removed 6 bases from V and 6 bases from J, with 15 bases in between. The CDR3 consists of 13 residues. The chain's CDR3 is CASSITGWVEQYF. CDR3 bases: TGTGCCAGCAGCATTACAGGGTGGGTCGAGCAGTACTTC.

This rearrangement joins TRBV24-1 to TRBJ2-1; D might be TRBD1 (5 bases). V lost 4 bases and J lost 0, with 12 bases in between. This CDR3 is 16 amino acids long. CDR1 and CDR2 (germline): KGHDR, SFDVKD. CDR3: CATSEARQPSYNEQFF. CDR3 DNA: TGTGCCACCAGTGAGGCTCGACAGCCCTCCTACAATGAGCAGTTCTTC.

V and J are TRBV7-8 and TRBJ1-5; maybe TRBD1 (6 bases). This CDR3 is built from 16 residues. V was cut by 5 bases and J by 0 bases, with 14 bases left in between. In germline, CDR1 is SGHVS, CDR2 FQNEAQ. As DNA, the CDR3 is TGTGCCAGCAGCGTAACAGGGCCCTATAGCAATCAGCCCCAGCATTTT. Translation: CASSVTGPYSNQPQHF.

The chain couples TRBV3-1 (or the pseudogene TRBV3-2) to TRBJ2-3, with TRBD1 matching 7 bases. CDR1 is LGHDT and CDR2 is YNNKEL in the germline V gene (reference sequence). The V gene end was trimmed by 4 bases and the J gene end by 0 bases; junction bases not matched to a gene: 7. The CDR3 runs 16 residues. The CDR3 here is CASSPRGFSSTDTQYF. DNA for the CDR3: TGTGCCAGCAGCCCCAGGGGGTTTTCTAGCACAGATACGCAGTATTTT.

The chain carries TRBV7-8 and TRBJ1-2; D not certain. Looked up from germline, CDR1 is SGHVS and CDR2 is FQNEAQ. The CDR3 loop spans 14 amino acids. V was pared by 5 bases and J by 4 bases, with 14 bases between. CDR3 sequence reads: CASSPDIGVYGYTF. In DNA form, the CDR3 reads TGTGCCAGCAGCCCCGACATCGGGGTCTATGGCTACACCTTC.

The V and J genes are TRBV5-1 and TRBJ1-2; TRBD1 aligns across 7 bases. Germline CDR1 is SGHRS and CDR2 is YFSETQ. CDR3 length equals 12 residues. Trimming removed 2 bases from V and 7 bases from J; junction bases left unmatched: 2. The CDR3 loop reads CASSLGGRGYTF. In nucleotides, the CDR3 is TGCGCCAGCAGCTTAGGGGGCCGTGGCTACACCTTC. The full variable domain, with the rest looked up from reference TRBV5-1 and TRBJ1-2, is KAGVTQTPRYLIKTRGQQVTLSCSPISGHRSVSWYQQTPGQGLQFLFEYFSETQRNKGNFPGRFSGRQFSNSRSEMNVSTLELGDSALYLCASSLGGRGYTFGSGTRLTVV.

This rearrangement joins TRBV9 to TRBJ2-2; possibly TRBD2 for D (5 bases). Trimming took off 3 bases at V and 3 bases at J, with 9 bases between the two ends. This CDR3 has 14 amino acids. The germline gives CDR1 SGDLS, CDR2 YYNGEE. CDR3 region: CASSGKRDTGELFF. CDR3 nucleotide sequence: TGTGCCAGCAGCGGCAAGAGGGACACCGGGGAGCTGTTTTTT.

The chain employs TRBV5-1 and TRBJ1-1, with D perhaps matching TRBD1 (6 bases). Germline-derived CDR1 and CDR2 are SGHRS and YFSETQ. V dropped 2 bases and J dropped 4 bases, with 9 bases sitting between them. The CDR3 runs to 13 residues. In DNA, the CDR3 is TGCGCCAGCAGCTTTTCAGGGGTCACTGAAGCTTTCTTT. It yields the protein CASSFSGVTEAFF.

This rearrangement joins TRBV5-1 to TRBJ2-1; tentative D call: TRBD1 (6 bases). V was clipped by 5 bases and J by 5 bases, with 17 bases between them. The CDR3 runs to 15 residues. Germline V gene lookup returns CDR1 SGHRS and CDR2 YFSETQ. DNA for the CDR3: TGCGCCAGCAGGCCTCAGGGGACCGGGCACAATGAGCAGTTCTTC. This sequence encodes CASRPQGTGHNEQFF. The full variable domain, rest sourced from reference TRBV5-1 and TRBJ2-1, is KAGVTQTPRYLIKTRGQQVTLSCSPISGHRSVSWYQQTPGQGLQFLFEYFSETQRNKGNFPGRFSGRQFSNSRSEMNVSTLELGDSALYLCASRPQGTGHNEQFFGPGTRLTVL.

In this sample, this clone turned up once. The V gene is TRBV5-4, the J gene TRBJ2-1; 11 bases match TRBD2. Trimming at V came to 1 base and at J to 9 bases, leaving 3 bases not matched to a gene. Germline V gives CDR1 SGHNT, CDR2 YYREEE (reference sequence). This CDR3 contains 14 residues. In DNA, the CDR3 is TGTGCCAGCAGCTTGCGTAGCGGGGGGGGTGAGCAGTTCTTC. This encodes CASSLRSGGGEQFF. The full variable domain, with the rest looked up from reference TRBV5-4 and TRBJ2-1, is ETGVTQSPTHLIKTRGQQVTLRCSSQSGHNTVSWYQQALGQGPQFIFQYYREEENGRGNFPPRFSGLQFPNYSSELNVNALELDDSALYLCASSLRSGGGEQFFGPGTRLTVL.

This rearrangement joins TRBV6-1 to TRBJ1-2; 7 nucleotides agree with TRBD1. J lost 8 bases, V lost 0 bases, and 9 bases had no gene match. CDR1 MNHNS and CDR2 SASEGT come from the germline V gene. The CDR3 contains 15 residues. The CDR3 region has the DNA TGTGCCAGCAGTGAAGCGCTGGGCAGGGGGAGAGGCTACACCTTC. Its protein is CASSEALGRGRGYTF.

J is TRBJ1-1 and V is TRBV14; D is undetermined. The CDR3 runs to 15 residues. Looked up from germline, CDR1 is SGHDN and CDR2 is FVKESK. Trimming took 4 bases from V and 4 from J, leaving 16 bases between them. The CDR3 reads CASSPRDLRGTEAFF. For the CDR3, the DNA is TGTGCCAGCAGCCCAAGAGACCTTAGAGGCACTGAAGCTTTCTTT. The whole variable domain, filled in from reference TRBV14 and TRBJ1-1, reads EAGVTQFPSHSVIEKGQTVTLRCDPISGHDNLYWYRRVMGKEIKFLLHFVKESKQDESGMPNNRFLAERTGGTYSTLKVQPAELEDSGVYFCASSPRDLRGTEAFFGQGTRLTVV.

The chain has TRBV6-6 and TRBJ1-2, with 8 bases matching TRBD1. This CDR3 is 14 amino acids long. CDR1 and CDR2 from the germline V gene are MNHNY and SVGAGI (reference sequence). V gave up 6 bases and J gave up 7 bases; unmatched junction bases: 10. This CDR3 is CASRRGQGFAGYTF. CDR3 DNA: TGTGCCAGCAGACGTGGACAGGGCTTCGCTGGCTACACCTTC.

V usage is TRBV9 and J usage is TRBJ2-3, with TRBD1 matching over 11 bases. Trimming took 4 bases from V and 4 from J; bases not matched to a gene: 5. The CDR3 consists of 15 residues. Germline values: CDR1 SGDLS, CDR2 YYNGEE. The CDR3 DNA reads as TGTGCCAGCAGCCCAAGGGACAGGGGGTCAGATACGCAGTATTTT. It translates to CASSPRDRGSDTQYF. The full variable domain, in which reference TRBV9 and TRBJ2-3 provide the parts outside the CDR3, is DSGVTQTPKHLITATGQRVTLRCSPRSGDLSVYWYQQSLDQGLQFLIQYYNGEERAKGNILERFSAQQFPDLHSELNLSSLELGDSALYFCASSPRDRGSDTQYFGPGTRLTVL.

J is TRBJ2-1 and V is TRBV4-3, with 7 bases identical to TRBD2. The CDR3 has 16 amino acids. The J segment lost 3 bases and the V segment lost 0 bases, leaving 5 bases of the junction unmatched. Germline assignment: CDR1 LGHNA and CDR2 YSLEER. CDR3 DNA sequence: TGCGCCAGCAGCCAAGATGTGGGGGGGAGCTACAATGAGCAGTTCTTC. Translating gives CASSQDVGGSYNEQFF.

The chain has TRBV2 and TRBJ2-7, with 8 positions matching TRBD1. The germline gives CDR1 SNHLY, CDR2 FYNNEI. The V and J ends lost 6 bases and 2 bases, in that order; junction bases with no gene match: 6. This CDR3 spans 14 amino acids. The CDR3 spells CASRGQALTYEQYF. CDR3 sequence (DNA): TGTGCCAGCAGGGGACAGGCCTTGACCTACGAGCAGTACTTC.

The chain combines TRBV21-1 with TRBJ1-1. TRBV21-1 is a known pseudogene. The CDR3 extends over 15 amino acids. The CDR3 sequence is CASTKQSGNGTEAFF. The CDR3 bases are TGTGCCAGTACGAAGCAATCGGGGAATGGGACTGAAGCTTTCTTT.

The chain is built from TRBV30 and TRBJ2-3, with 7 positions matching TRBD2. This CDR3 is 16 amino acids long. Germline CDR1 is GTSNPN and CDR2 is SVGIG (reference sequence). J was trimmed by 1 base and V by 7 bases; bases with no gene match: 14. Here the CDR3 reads CAFLDRSGPRTDTQYF. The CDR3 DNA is TGTGCCTTCCTCGACCGTAGCGGGCCGCGCACAGATACGCAGTATTTT.